The 27 T cell receptor beta chains given below trace back to one sample, sequenced in a study of Graves' ophthalmopathy and Graves' hyperthyroidism. Scientists amplified the TCR beta CDR3 regions from RNA transcripts. First-round RT-PCR used HTBI primers; second-round multiplex PCR followed. TCRdb analysed the multiplex PCR reads with MiXCR anew, one entry per CDR3 protein. The sample shows 600,000 to 700,000 distinct CDR3 sequences, approximately 39% of them seen only once. The sample comprised peripheral blood. These receptors came from an adult man with Graves' ophthalmopathy.

This clonotype was observed many times. The CDR3 DNA reads as TGTGCCAGCAGCTTAGTGGGCAGGGTAAGCTCCTACGAGCAGTACTTC. This codes for CASSLVGRVSSYEQYF. The chain employs TRBV7-2 and TRBJ2-7, with a possible D match to TRBD1 (5 bases). Germline V gene lookup returns CDR1 SGHTA and CDR2 FQGNSA. Trimming removed 1 base at V and 0 bases at J, with 13 bases between. The CDR3 is 16 amino acids.

V is TRBV7-8 and J is TRBJ1-3; the D gene is possibly TRBD1 (5 bases). Germline V gene data show CDR1 as SGHVS and CDR2 as FQNEAQ. The CDR3 extends over 17 amino acids. V dropped 2 bases and J dropped 4 bases, with 18 bases sitting between them. The CDR3 DNA reads as TGTGCCAGCAGCTTAATCGGAAGAAGGAGGGGAGGAAACACCATATATTTT. Encoded protein: CASSLIGRRRGGNTIYF.

At least ten counts were recorded for this clonotype. The chain links TRBV20-1 to TRBJ2-6, with D uncertain. Germline loops: CDR1 DFQATT, CDR2 SNEGSKA (reference sequence). CDR3 length equals 11 residues. Deletions cut 3 bases from V and 3 bases from J, with 0 bases between. The CDR3 region has the DNA TGCAGTGCTAGTGGGGCCAACGTCCTGACTTTC. It specifies CSASGANVLTF.

This clonotype was counted many times. The chain combines TRBV6-6 with TRBJ2-7; 13 nucleotides line up with TRBD2. The CDR3 runs 16 residues. The germline CDR1 and CDR2 sequences are MNHNY and SVGAGI (reference sequence). V lost 5 bases, J lost 3 bases, and 7 bases stayed unmatched. CDR3 in DNA: TGTGCCAGCAGTGGGACTAGCGGGACCCCCAGCTACGAGCAGTACTTC. Amino acids: CASSGTSGTPSYEQYF.

In its sample, this clonotype was seen many times. The chain carries TRBV7-9 and TRBJ1-6; no clear D. This CDR3 has 17 residues. Germline V gene data show CDR1 as SEHNR and CDR2 as FQNEAQ (reference sequence). V lost 5 bases and J 0 bases, leaving 14 bases between the germline ends. The CDR3 loop reads CASSDSTFHSYNSPLHF. The CDR3 DNA reads TGTGCCAGCAGCGATTCGACTTTTCACTCCTATAATTCACCCCTCCACTTT.

The chain links TRBV7-2 to TRBJ2-5, with 7 bases identical to TRBD1. The germline gives CDR1 SGHTA, CDR2 FQGNSA. Germline trimming cut 5 bases from V and 9 bases from J; bases unmatched to any gene: 9. The CDR3 has 13 residues. The CDR3 DNA reads TGTGCCAGCAGCGTACAGGGGAGTCAGCCCCAGTACTTC. Translated, it gives CASSVQGSQPQYF.

This clonotype was seen a single time. The chain has TRBV5-6 and TRBJ2-7; maybe TRBD1 (5 bases). The V end was cut by 6 bases, the J end by 6 bases, with 16 bases between. The CDR3 totals 13 residues. The germline CDR1 and CDR2 sequences are SGHDT and YYEEEE. The CDR3 DNA sequence: TGTGCCAGCAATGGCAGGACATCTGGCGAGCAGTACTTC. It is translated as CASNGRTSGEQYF.

This clonotype was counted many times. This sequence joins TRBV25-1 and TRBJ1-1; TRBD1 might be the D (5 bases). The germline V gene has CDR1 MGHDK and CDR2 SYGVNS. The germline V and J ends were trimmed by 9 bases and 3 bases, with 14 bases remaining between them. The CDR3 loop spans 13 amino acids. The CDR3 DNA reads TGTGCCAGTCAAGTAGGGGCCGACACTGAAGCTTTCTTT. It yields the protein CASQVGADTEAFF.

Many counts were recorded for this clonotype. The V gene is TRBV7-2, the J gene TRBJ1-1; perhaps TRBD1 as D (5 bases). Germline CDR1 is SGHTA and CDR2 is FQGNSA. V shed 5 bases and J shed 0 bases, with 7 bases lying between them. This CDR3 has 13 amino acids. DNA for the CDR3: TGTGCCAGCAGCGGACACTTGAACACTGAAGCTTTCTTT. Protein: CASSGHLNTEAFF.

The V and J genes are TRBV19 and TRBJ1-1; D call uncertain. V lost 11 bases, J lost 0 bases, and 16 bases lay in between. Germline-derived CDR1 and CDR2 are LNHDA and SQIVND (reference sequence). The CDR3 consists of 14 residues. CDR3 nucleotides: TGTGCCTGGAATCTAGAACCCATGAACACTGAAGCTTTCTTT. Translation gives CAWNLEPMNTEAFF.

J is TRBJ2-5 and V is TRBV12-3 or TRBV12-4; D is perhaps TRBD2 (5 bases). Trimming removed 0 bases from V and 9 bases from J, with 17 bases in between. There are 15 residues in the CDR3. CDR3 nucleotide sequence: TGTGCCAGCAGTTTAGCGCCGGGAAAGGGTCAGCCCCAGTACTTC. It specifies CASSLAPGKGQPQYF.

V gene TRBV15 combines with J gene TRBJ2-5; D uncertain. Trimming stripped 8 bases from V and 1 base from J, with 20 bases between. The CDR3 covers 16 residues. Per the germline V gene, CDR1 is LNHNV and CDR2 is YYDKDF (reference sequence). As DNA, the CDR3 is TGTGCCACCCGAAGGTCTTCCACGACAACCCAAGAGACCCAGTACTTC. Translation gives CATRRSSTTTQETQYF.

The CDR3: CASSGVWGYGNTIYF. In DNA, the CDR3 is TGTGCCAGCAGCGGAGTCTGGGGTTACGGAAACACCATATATTTT. The chain joins TRBV10-3 to TRBJ1-3; D gene unclear. Looked up from germline, CDR1 is ENHRY and CDR2 is SYGVKD. This CDR3 has 15 residues. V was trimmed by 10 bases and J by 4 bases, leaving 20 bases between them.

This clonotype was counted at least ten times. This rearrangement joins TRBV29-1 to TRBJ1-1; the match to TRBD1 covers 11 bases. The CDR3 totals 12 residues. J gave up 6 bases and V 7 bases, and 4 bases lay outside the gene matches. The germline V gene has CDR1 SQVTM and CDR2 ANQGSEA. The CDR3 region has the DNA TGCAGCGGGGGACAGGGGGTTTCTGAAGCTTTCTTT. Residues: CSGGQGVSEAFF.

Many counts were recorded for this clonotype. The rearrangement links TRBV10-3 to TRBJ1-5, with 7 bases aligning to TRBD1. The germline gives CDR1 ENHRY, CDR2 SYGVKD. The CDR3 covers 13 residues. The J segment lost 8 bases and the V segment lost 8 bases, leaving 9 bases of the junction unmatched. The CDR3 coding sequence is TGTGCCATCGGAAAGACAGGGTTTGAGCCCCAGCATTTT. Its translation is CAIGKTGFEPQHF.

The chain joins TRBV30 to TRBJ1-1; D is ambiguous. The CDR3 loop spans 11 amino acids. Germline assignment: CDR1 GTSNPN and CDR2 SVGIG (reference sequence). Trimming left V 5 bases short and J 5 bases short, with 9 bases between. The CDR3 nucleotides are TGTGCCTGGGAGAAGAGGACTGAAGCTTTCTTT. Translating gives CAWEKRTEAFF.

A few counts support this clonotype. The chain recombines TRBV3-1 with TRBJ1-5; the D gene is possibly TRBD1 (6 bases). CDR3 length: 14 amino acids. Between the trimmed V and J ends, which lost 3 bases and 6 bases, there was a span of 12 bases. The germline gives CDR1 LGHDT, CDR2 YNNKEL (reference sequence). The CDR3 DNA reads as TGTGCCAGCAGCCACAACAGGGAGACTCAGCCCCAGCATTTT. Translated: CASSHNRETQPQHF. The entire variable domain, with the rest obtained from reference TRBV3-1 and TRBJ1-5, is as follows: DTAVSQTPKYLVTQMGNDKSIKCEQNLGHDTMYWYKQDSKKFLKIMFSYNNKELIINETVPNRFSPKSPDKAHLNLHINSLELGDSAVYFCASSHNRETQPQHFGDGTRLSIL.

V is TRBV5-8 and J is TRBJ2-7, with D perhaps assigned TRBD1 or TRBD2 (6 bases each). This CDR3 is 15 amino acids long. Between the trimmed V and J ends, which lost 4 bases and 8 bases, there was a span of 22 bases. Per germline, CDR1 SGHTS and CDR2 YDEGEE. The CDR3 nucleotides are TGTGCCAGCAGCGGCCAAGTCCGGGGGCCCTCCAAGCAGTACTTC. Amino acids: CASSGQVRGPSKQYF.

The chain links TRBV25-1 to TRBJ1-2, with D uncertain. Germline V CDR1 and CDR2: MGHDK, SYGVNS. Deletions cut 8 bases from V and 7 bases from J, with 20 bases between. The CDR3 runs 14 residues. In DNA, the CDR3 is TGTGCCAGCGTTGAAGATCAACGTTCCCGTGGCTACACCTTC. This sequence encodes CASVEDQRSRGYTF.

This clonotype was seen many times. This chain joins TRBV7-2 and TRBJ2-7, with 9 bases lining up with TRBD2. This CDR3 is 17 amino acids long. Germline-derived CDR1 and CDR2 are SGHTA and FQGNSA. Trimming cost V 3 bases and J 2 bases; bases outside gene matches: 11. CDR3 DNA sequence: TGTGCCAGCAGCTTTAGGGCTAGCGGGGATGGTGCCTACGAGCAGTACTTC. It codes for CASSFRASGDGAYEQYF.

This clonotype was seen a few times. The DNA for the CDR3 is TGCAGTGCTAGGGCACCGAACAGGGGTCTAACTGAAAAACTGTTTTTT. This gives the protein CSARAPNRGLTEKLFF. The chain couples TRBV20-1 to TRBJ1-4; TRBD1 agrees at 7 bases. V was pared by 3 bases and J by 7 bases, with 14 bases of the junction left unmatched. Germline V CDR1 and CDR2: DFQATT, SNEGSKA (reference sequence). CDR3 length: 16 amino acids.

The V gene is TRBV20-1, the J gene TRBJ2-7; D not certain. This CDR3 has 15 residues. Germline V gene sequence: CDR1 DFQATT, CDR2 SNEGSKA (reference sequence). V lost 0 bases and J 7 bases, leaving 19 bases between the germline ends. The CDR3, as DNA: TGCAGTGCTAGAGATCCCCTACCTCCGTTGAGGGAGCAGTACTTC. It specifies CSARDPLPPLREQYF.

The genes are TRBV11-1 and TRBJ1-2, with unresolved D. V dropped 5 bases and J dropped 4 bases, with 14 bases sitting between them. This CDR3 is built from 14 residues. In germline, CDR1 is SGHAT, CDR2 FQDESV (reference sequence). CDR3 DNA sequence: TGTGCCAGCAGCCCAGCCGGACGCCCCTATGGCTACACCTTC. Translating it yields CASSPAGRPYGYTF.

The gene calls are TRBV19 and TRBJ1-2; no reliable D call. The CDR3 has 15 amino acids. The V end lost 3 bases, the J end lost 5 bases, and 16 bases lay between the germline ends. Germline CDR1 reads LNHDA; CDR2 reads SQIVND (reference sequence). Written as DNA, the CDR3 is TGTGCCAGTAGTATGTTCTACCGTTCTGAGTATGGCTACACCTTC. It yields the protein CASSMFYRSEYGYTF.

V usage is TRBV11-2 and J usage is TRBJ1-5, with D perhaps matching TRBD1 (6 bases). The V end lost 8 bases, the J end lost 7 bases, and 18 bases lay between the germline ends. Per the germline V gene, CDR1 is SGHAT and CDR2 is FQNNGV. The CDR3 contains 14 residues. CDR3 coding DNA: TGTGCCAGCTCACCATCCGGGGGGGGCCAGCCCCAGCATTTT. This translates into CASSPSGGGQPQHF.

Details on this clonotype: Germline is not matched at one junction end, which may reflect a read error. The gene calls are TRBV5-1 and TRBJ2-2, with TRBD1 matching over 10 bases. Germline V gene lookup returns CDR1 SGHRS and CDR2 YFSETQ. The CDR3 spans 16 residues. CDR3 sequence: CASSPLDRGGTGELFF. CDR3 DNA sequence: TGTGCCAGCAGCCCCCTGGACAGGGGGGGGACCGGGGAGCTGTTTTTT. Drawing the rest from reference TRBV5-1 and TRBJ2-2, the complete variable domain is KAGVTQTPRYLIKTRGQQVTLSCSPISGHRSVSWYQQTPGQGLQFLFEYFSETQRNKGNFPGRFSGRQFSNSRSEMNVSTLELGDSALYLCASSPLDRGGTGELFFGEGSRLTVL.

About this clonotype: Just one base apart from a much larger clone, this may be a read error. The chain links TRBV10-3 to TRBJ2-7; 13 bases are a match to TRBD2. V was pared by 11 bases and J by 5 bases, with 18 bases of the junction left unmatched. The germline CDR1 and CDR2 sequences are ENHRY and SYGVKD. This CDR3 has 17 residues. The CDR3 DNA reads TGTGCCGCCGGGGGCGGACTAGCGGGGGCCTCAGGAGACGAGCAGTACTTC. As protein: CAAGGGLAGASGDEQYF.